The clone carrying this T cell receptor (beta chain) has a count of ten or more. To make TCR beta libraries, researchers used iRepertoire HTBI primers and Arm-PCR of CDR3 regions. TCRdb passed the multiplex PCR reads through MiXCR, listing each CDR3 protein once. The sample comprises a few hundred thousand distinct CDR3 sequences, 23% of which are singletons, and 28% rests with the top ten. The record originates from a study of regulatory T cells in long-lasting Graves disease. V lost 7 bases to trimming and J lost 3 bases, with 15 bases between them. The germline CDR1 and CDR2 sequences are MNHEY and SMNVEV (reference sequence). The CDR3 runs to 14 residues. The time point: persistent/refractory GD, antithyroid drugs over 5 years with positive TRAb. There was RNA extracted from PBMCs, and the TCR library was made from it.

Specimen: peripheral blood mononuclear cells (PBMCs), collected when the disease was refractory, from a patient treated with antithyroid drugs. This sequence originates from a woman aged 40 to 55 with Graves disease. The genes are TRBV27 and TRBJ1-1; TRBD1 is a possible D gene (5 bases). The CDR3 DNA sequence: TGTGCCAGCATCGGGCAGGGAAGAGACACTGAAGCTTTCTTT. As protein: CASIGQGRDTEAFF.